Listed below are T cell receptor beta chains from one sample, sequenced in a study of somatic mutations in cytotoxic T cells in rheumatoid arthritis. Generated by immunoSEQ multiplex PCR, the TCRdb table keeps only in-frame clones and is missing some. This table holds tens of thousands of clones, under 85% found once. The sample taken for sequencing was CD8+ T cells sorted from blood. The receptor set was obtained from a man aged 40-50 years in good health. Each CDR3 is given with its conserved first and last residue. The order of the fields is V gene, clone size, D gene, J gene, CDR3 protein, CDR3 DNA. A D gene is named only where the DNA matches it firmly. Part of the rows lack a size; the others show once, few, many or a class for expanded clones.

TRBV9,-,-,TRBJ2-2,CASSQAWGNTGELFF,TGTGCCAGCAGCCAGGCTTGGGGGAACACCGGGGAGCTGTTTTTT
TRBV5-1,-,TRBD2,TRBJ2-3,CASSLVSSGRSTDTQYF,TGCGCCAGCAGCTTGGTATCTAGCGGGAGATCCACAGATACGCAGTATTTT
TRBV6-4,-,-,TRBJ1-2,CASSDHTQGSYTF,TGTGCCAGCAGTGACCATACCCAGGGTAGCTACACCTTC
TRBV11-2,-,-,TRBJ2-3,CASLSGGEDTQYF,TGTGCCAGCCTCTCAGGGGGGGAGGATACGCAGTATTTT
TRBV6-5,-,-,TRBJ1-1,CASSYSSQGNTEAFF,TGTGCCAGCAGTTACTCGAGTCAGGGGAACACTGAAGCTTTCTTT
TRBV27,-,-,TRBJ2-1,CASSRLARSEIGFF,TGTGCCAGCAGCAGGCTAGCCCGAAGTGAGATTGGGTTCTTC
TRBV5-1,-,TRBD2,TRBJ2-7,CASMGDTPFSGRIPYEQYF,TGCGCCAGCATGGGGGACACCCCGTTTAGCGGGAGGATTCCCTACGAGCAGTACTTC
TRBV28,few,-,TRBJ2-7,CASSFGGEQYF,TGTGCCAGCAGTTTTGGGGGCGAGCAGTACTTC
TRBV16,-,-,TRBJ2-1,CASSQPGEVSYNEQFF,TGTGCCAGCAGCCAACCTGGGGAGGTCTCCTACAATGAGCAGTTCTTC
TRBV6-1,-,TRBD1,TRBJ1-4,CASSEEGAGVEKLFF,TGTGCCAGCAGTGAAGAGGGGGCAGGGGTTGAAAAACTGTTTTTT
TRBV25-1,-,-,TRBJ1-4,CASGRAAEKLFF,TGTGCCAGCGGGAGGGCAGCCGAAAAACTGTTTTTT
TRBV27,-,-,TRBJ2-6,CASSPTPAGANVLTF,TGTGCCAGCAGTCCGACTCCAGCTGGGGCCAACGTCCTGACTTTC
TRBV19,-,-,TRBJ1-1,CASSIAMHEGNTEAFF,TGTGCCAGTAGTATAGCCATGCATGAAGGGAACACTGAAGCTTTCTTT
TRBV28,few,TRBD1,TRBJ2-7,CASSDRAQAYEQYF,TGTGCCAGCAGTGACAGGGCCCAAGCCTACGAGCAGTACTTC
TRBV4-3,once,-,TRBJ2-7,CASSQDLRGIQQYF,TGCGCCAGCAGCCAAGACCTCCGGGGGATACAGCAGTACTTC
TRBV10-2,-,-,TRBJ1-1,CASSERGLTEAFF,TGCGCCAGCAGTGAGAGGGGACTGACTGAAGCTTTCTTT
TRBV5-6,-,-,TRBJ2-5,CASSLRVGETQYF,TGTGCCAGCAGCTTGAGGGTGGGAGAGACCCAGTACTTC
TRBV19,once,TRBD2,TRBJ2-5,CASTPSGRAQTQYF,TGTGCCAGTACCCCTAGCGGGAGGGCCCAGACCCAGTACTTC
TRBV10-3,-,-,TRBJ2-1,CAISDPGGGSYNEQFF,TGTGCCATCAGTGACCCAGGTGGCGGCTCCTACAATGAGCAGTTCTTC
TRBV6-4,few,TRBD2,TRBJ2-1,CASSEEASGNNEQFF,TGTGCCAGCAGTGAGGAGGCTAGCGGGAACAATGAGCAGTTCTTC
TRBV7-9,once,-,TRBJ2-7,CASSPTDRQLRGDEQYF,TGTGCCAGCAGCCCTACCGACAGGCAACTTAGGGGCGACGAGCAGTACTTC
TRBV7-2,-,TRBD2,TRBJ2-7,CASSLGLAGGRYEQYF,TGTGCCAGCAGCTTAGGGCTAGCGGGAGGGCGGTACGAGCAGTACTTC
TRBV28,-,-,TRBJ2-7,CASSSPAREQYF,TGTGCCAGCAGTTCGCCAGCTAGGGAGCAGTACTTC
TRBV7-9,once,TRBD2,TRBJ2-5,CASSLAISLAGEVETQYF,TGTGCCAGCAGCTTAGCGATCTCCCTAGCGGGAGAAGTGGAGACCCAGTACTTC
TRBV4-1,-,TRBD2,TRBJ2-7,CASSQESSGRSYEQYF,TGCGCCAGCAGCCAAGAATCTAGCGGGAGATCCTACGAGCAGTACTTC
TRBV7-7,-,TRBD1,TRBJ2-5,CASSSFRTGAETQYF,TGTGCCAGCAGCTCTTTTCGGACAGGGGCAGAGACCCAGTACTTC
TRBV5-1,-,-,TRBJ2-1,CASSPTGGFIEQFF,TGCGCCAGCAGCCCCACGGGCGGGTTCATTGAGCAGTTCTTC
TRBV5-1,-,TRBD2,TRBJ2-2,CASDSGSATGELFF,TGCGCCAGCGACAGCGGGAGCGCCACCGGGGAGCTGTTTTTT
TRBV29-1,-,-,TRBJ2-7,CSGWTDSYEQYF,TGCAGCGGTTGGACAGACTCCTACGAGCAGTACTTC